This TCR beta chain was found in a study of blood T cells in healthy people across ages. Study overall: Capturing about one barcoded beta molecule per two T cells was achieved by template switching.

Caucasian individuals from Russia who were healthy and aged roughly 6 to 90 acted as donors. Researchers collected roughly 9.8 milliliters of peripheral blood from every single donor. V was pared by 6 bases and J by 7 bases, with 15 bases between. CDR3 length: 13 residues. Note on this clonotype: A much more abundant neighbour one base away suggests this may be a read error.

Next came a second PCR, run for roughly 6 to 11 cycles, which used a sample-barcoded 5' primer along with a J-beta primer mix. CDR3-containing paired-end reads numbered at least 2.5 million in each sample. MiXCR, applied by TCRdb to the 5' RACE reads, yields one record per CDR3 protein. The table has about 650,000 distinct CDR3 sequences, about 30% seen once. The sequence was obtained from a woman older than 75 in good health. The rearrangement uses TRBV12-3 or TRBV12-4 and TRBJ1-1, with unresolved D. Sequencing was done on a sample of blood. This CDR3 is CASRRLSRSEAFF. In DNA form, the CDR3 reads TGTGCCAGCAGGCGGCTCTCTCGAAGTGAAGCTTTCTTT.